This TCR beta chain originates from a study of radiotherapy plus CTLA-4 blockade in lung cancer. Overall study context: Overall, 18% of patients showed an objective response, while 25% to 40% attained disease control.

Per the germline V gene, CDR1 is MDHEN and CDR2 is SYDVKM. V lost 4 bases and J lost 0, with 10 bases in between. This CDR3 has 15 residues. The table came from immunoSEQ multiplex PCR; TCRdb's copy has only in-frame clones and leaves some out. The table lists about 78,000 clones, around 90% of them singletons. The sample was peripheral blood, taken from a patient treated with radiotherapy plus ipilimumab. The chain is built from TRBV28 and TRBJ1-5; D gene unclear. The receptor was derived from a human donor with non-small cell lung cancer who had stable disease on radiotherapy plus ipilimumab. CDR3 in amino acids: CASSSYRVSNQPQHF. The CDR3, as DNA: TGTGCCAGCAGTTCATACCGGGTTAGCAATCAGCCCCAGCATTTT.